These T cell receptor beta chains were read from a single sample in a study of cytomegalovirus exposure and HLA in healthy donors. Here immunoSEQ multiplex PCR was the method, and the copy in TCRdb shows in-frame clones only, minus some. The table records more than 140,000 clones, approximately 80% of them present only once. The specimen was PBMCs. All receptors come from a man aged 25 to 40 in good health and CMV-seropositive. The CDR3 runs from the conserved cysteine through the conserved F or W. D genes are given only for firm matches. A row's size may be missing; if present it is once, few, many or a size class.

size	D	V	J	DNA	CDR3
once	TRBD1	TRBV11-2	TRBJ2-5	TGTGCCAGCAGGTCGGACAGGGACGTTGAGACCCAGTACTTC	CASRSDRDVETQYF
-	-	TRBV6-6	TRBJ1-6	TGTGCCAGCACTACCCCCGGACTGGGCGAATCACCCCTCCACTTT	CASTTPGLGESPLHF
-	-	TRBV6-5	TRBJ1-3	TGTGCCAGCAGCCCTCTTGTCGGAAACACCATATATTTT	CASSPLVGNTIYF
-	-	TRBV5-1	TRBJ2-7	TGCGCCAGCAGCCTACTCCAGGGGCCCGAGCAGTACTTC	CASSLLQGPEQYF
-	-	TRBV7-9	TRBJ2-7	TGTGCCAGCAGCCCCTCGGAGAGCTCCTACGAGCAGTACTTC	CASSPSESSYEQYF
-	-	TRBV30	TRBJ1-1	TGTGCCTGGAGTCAACAGGGACGGAGCACTGAAGCTTTCTTT	CAWSQQGRSTEAFF
-	-	TRBV11-2	TRBJ1-5	TGTGCCAGCAGCTTGAGCGATAGCAATCAGCCCCAGCATTTT	CASSLSDSNQPQHF
-	-	TRBV10-1	TRBJ2-5	TGCGCCAGCAGTGAGTCGGGGAGGCCTCTTGAGACCCAGTACTTC	CASSESGRPLETQYF
-	TRBD2	TRBV5-1	TRBJ2-3	TGCGCCAGCGAAGCTAGCGGGGGGGCAGATACGCAGTATTTT	CASEASGGADTQYF
-	-	TRBV19	TRBJ2-3	TGTGCCAGTAGTATGGCAGGGAGCACAGATACGCAGTATTTT	CASSMAGSTDTQYF
-	-	TRBV5-1	TRBJ2-3	TGCGCCAGCAGCTCCGTGGGAGGGGGGCTGGGCGATACGCAGTATTTT	CASSSVGGGLGDTQYF
-	-	TRBV13	TRBJ2-7	TGTGCCAGCAGTCTAAGATTCTACGAGCAGTACTTC	CASSLRFYEQYF
few	-	TRBV28	TRBJ1-2	TGTGCCAGCACTCAGCCCCGTGGGGGCCGCAACTATGGCTACACCTTC	CASTQPRGGRNYGYTF
few	-	TRBV5-6	TRBJ2-7	TGTGCCAGCAGCTTGGGGGGCCATTACGAGCAGTACTTC	CASSLGGHYEQYF
-	TRBD1	TRBV5-6	TRBJ2-5	TGTGCCAGCAGCTTGGGGTTGACAGGGATACGAGAGACCCAGTACTTC	CASSLGLTGIRETQYF
-	TRBD1	TRBV5-4	TRBJ2-7	TGTGCCAGCAGCTGGGACAGGGTTGGCGAGCAGTACTTC	CASSWDRVGEQYF
-	TRBD1	TRBV19	TRBJ2-1	TGTGCCAGTAGTACGGACAGGGTGTTGAATGAGCAGTTCTTC	CASSTDRVLNEQFF
few	-	TRBV11-2	TRBJ1-6	TGTGCCAGCAGCTTAGACAGGGTTAATTCACCCCTCCACTTT	CASSLDRVNSPLHF
-	TRBD2	TRBV5-4	TRBJ2-3	TGTGCCAGCAGCCCAGGGGGACTAGCGGGGGCCAAATCCACAGATACGCAGTATTTT	CASSPGGLAGAKSTDTQYF
-	TRBD1	TRBV7-2	TRBJ2-7	TGTGCCAGCAGCTTCACCGGGACAGGGACCTACGAGCAGTACTTC	CASSFTGTGTYEQYF
-	TRBD2	TRBV6-1	TRBJ2-1	TGTGCCAGCAGTCCCCAAGGGAGGGCGATGGAAGAGCAGTTCTTC	CASSPQGRAMEEQFF
-	TRBD2	TRBV6-5	TRBJ2-2	TGTGCCAGCAGTTACCTAGCGGGCACCGGGGAGCTGTTTTTT	CASSYLAGTGELFF
-	TRBD1	TRBV11-2	TRBJ2-1	TGTGCCAGCAGCCGCCGGGGACAGGCACAGTTCTTC	CASSRRGQAQFF
few	-	TRBV2	TRBJ1-1	TGTGCCAGCAGTGGCGCCGGGACACCATTGCGGACTGAAGCTTTCTTT	CASSGAGTPLRTEAFF
-	TRBD1	TRBV7-6	TRBJ2-7	TGTGCCAGCAGCCCCGGGACAGGGGATTCCTACGAGCAGTACTTC	CASSPGTGDSYEQYF
-	-	TRBV9	TRBJ1-5	TGTGCCAGCAGCGTAGGCGGAGGAAGTCAGCCCCAGCATTTT	CASSVGGGSQPQHF
-	TRBD1	TRBV7-2	TRBJ1-1	TGTGCCAGCAGCCCCATCAGGGGGACGAGGGGAACTGAAGCTTTCTTT	CASSPIRGTRGTEAFF
-	-	TRBV19	TRBJ2-3	TGTGCCAGTAGTCCGGGGGGCCTGGGGACAGATACGCAGTATTTT	CASSPGGLGTDTQYF
-	TRBD1	TRBV10-2	TRBJ2-5	TGCGCCAGCAGTTTTACCGGGACAGGGGTCGAGACCCAGTACTTC	CASSFTGTGVETQYF
-	TRBD1	TRBV28	TRBJ1-1	TGTGCCAGCAGGCCAAACCGGGACAGGGGAGTCCCTGAAGCTTTCTTT	CASRPNRDRGVPEAFF
-	-	TRBV30	TRBJ1-5	TGTGCCTGGAGTGAGTTACAGGGTAATCAGCCCCAGCATTTT	CAWSELQGNQPQHF
-	-	TRBV9	TRBJ2-1	TGTGCCAGGCAGGGTACCTACAATGAGCAGTTCTTC	CARQGTYNEQFF